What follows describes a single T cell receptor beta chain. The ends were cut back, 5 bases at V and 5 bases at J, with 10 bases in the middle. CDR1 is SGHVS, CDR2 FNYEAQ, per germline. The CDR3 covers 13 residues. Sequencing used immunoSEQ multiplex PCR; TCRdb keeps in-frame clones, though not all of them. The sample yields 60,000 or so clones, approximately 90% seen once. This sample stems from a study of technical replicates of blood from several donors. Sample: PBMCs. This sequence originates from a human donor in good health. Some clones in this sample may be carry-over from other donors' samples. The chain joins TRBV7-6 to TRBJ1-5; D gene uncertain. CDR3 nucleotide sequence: TGTGCCAGCAGCCCCTCGAGGGATCAGCCCCAGCATTTT. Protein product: CASSPSRDQPQHF.